Below are 2 T cell receptor beta chains sequenced from a single sample in a study of cytomegalovirus exposure and HLA in healthy donors. PCR used 60 Vbeta primers and 13 Jbeta primers. Assay: immunoSEQ multiplex PCR; the TCRdb copy retains only in-frame clones and omits some. The sample carries 160,000 or so clones, roughly 78% recorded once. Sequencing used PBMCs. These receptor sequences come from a man in his forties in good health and CMV-seronegative.

This clone was seen more than once but under ten times. The chain carries TRBV28 and TRBJ1-5; 11 bases are shared with TRBD1. This CDR3 has 16 residues. Germline values: CDR1 MDHEN, CDR2 SYDVKM. Trimming took 5 bases from V and 3 from J; bases not matched to a gene: 6. CDR3 residues: CASSPRTGGFNQPQHF. Written as DNA, the CDR3 is TGTGCCAGCAGTCCAAGGACAGGGGGCTTCAATCAGCCCCAGCATTTT.

This clone came up once. CDR3: CASSGIAGGPFNEQFF. CDR3 coding DNA: TGTGCCAGTAGTGGAATAGCGGGAGGGCCTTTCAATGAGCAGTTCTTC. This chain joins TRBV19 and TRBJ2-1; 11 bases match TRBD2. The V and J ends lost 5 bases and 6 bases, in that order; junction bases with no gene match: 9. There are 16 residues in the CDR3. Germline assignment: CDR1 LNHDA and CDR2 SQIVND (reference sequence).